These 31 T cell receptor beta chains were sequenced from one sample in a study of cytomegalovirus exposure and HLA in healthy donors. TCRdb's copy holds only in-frame clones and misses some; the assay was immunoSEQ multiplex PCR. The data show approximately 190,000 clones, approximately 84% seen once. The sequencing input was PBMCs. These TCRs come from a man aged 18 to 29 in good health and CMV-seropositive.

This clone was picked up a small number of times. The J gene is TRBJ2-5, the V gene TRBV5-4, with TRBD1 as a possible D gene (6 bases). CDR1 is SGHNT and CDR2 is YYREEE in the germline V gene (reference sequence). This CDR3 has 14 amino acids. Trimming took 4 bases from V and 2 from J, leaving 12 bases between them. CDR3 residues: CASSPGTGQETQYF. The CDR3 nucleotides are TGTGCCAGCAGCCCCGGAACAGGGCAAGAGACCCAGTACTTC.

This chain joins TRBV27 and TRBJ2-3; D call uncertain. This CDR3 contains 13 residues. Germline-derived CDR1 and CDR2 are MNHEY and SMNVEV (reference sequence). Trimming took 6 bases from V and 5 from J, leaving 12 bases between them. The CDR3 reads CASRSSTRDTQYF. The DNA for the CDR3 is TGTGCCAGCAGGTCTAGTACTCGAGATACGCAGTATTTT.

Only one count was recorded for this clone. V gene TRBV5-1 combines with J gene TRBJ2-7; D is uncertain. Germline-derived CDR1 and CDR2 are SGHRS and YFSETQ. The length of the CDR3 is 11 residues. V gave up 4 bases and J gave up 4 bases, with 6 bases separating them. The CDR3 is CASSTQYEQYF. CDR3 nucleotides: TGCGCCAGCAGCACCCAGTACGAGCAGTACTTC.

The chain combines TRBV9 with TRBJ2-1, with TRBD2 matching over 10 bases. Trimming cost V 7 bases and J 8 bases; bases outside gene matches: 6. The CDR3 has 13 residues. The germline CDR1 and CDR2 sequences are SGDLS and YYNGEE. Written as DNA, the CDR3 is TGTGCCAGCGGGGGGACTAGCGTCCATGAGCAGTTCTTC. This sequence encodes CASGGTSVHEQFF.

This clone was counted a single time. The chain couples TRBV5-1 to TRBJ1-3; TRBD1 matches 8 bases. The trim removed 0 bases at V and 4 bases at J, leaving 3 bases unmatched. CDR1 is SGHRS and CDR2 is YFSETQ in the germline V gene. CDR3 length: 15 residues. The CDR3 sequence: CASSLAGGSGNTIYF. In nucleotides, the CDR3 is TGCGCCAGCAGCTTGGCAGGGGGCTCAGGAAACACCATATATTTT.

V gene TRBV9 combines with J gene TRBJ2-1, with D unresolved. In germline, CDR1 is SGDLS, CDR2 YYNGEE. Trimming removed 1 base at V and 5 bases at J, with 10 bases between. The CDR3 is made up of 14 amino acids. The CDR3 protein is CASSVSGSHNEQFF. The CDR3 DNA sequence: TGTGCCAGCAGCGTATCTGGTAGCCACAATGAGCAGTTCTTC.

This clone appeared a single time. The gene calls are TRBV7-9 and TRBJ1-4; no definite D call. CDR3 length equals 16 residues. With 1 base removed from V and 0 bases from J, the gap between germline ends came to 9 bases. The V gene's germline CDR1 is SEHNR and CDR2 FQNEAQ (reference sequence). CDR3 residues: CASSLGTKATNEKLFF. The CDR3 DNA follows: TGTGCCAGCAGCTTAGGGACTAAGGCAACTAATGAAAAACTGTTTTTT.

This rearrangement joins TRBV6-6 to TRBJ2-3, with D perhaps TRBD2 (6 bases). CDR1 MNHNY and CDR2 SVGAGI come from the germline V gene (reference sequence). The V end lost 4 bases, the J end lost 4 bases, and 12 bases lay between the germline ends. The CDR3 is made up of 14 amino acids. The CDR3 loop is CASSLPGGSDTQYF. CDR3 DNA: TGTGCCAGCAGTTTACCTGGGGGGTCAGATACGCAGTATTTT.

The chain uses TRBV29-1 and TRBJ1-4; no definite D call. CDR3 size: 13 residues. Germline-derived CDR1 and CDR2 are SQVTM and ANQGSEA. Deletions cut 6 bases from V and 4 bases from J, with 12 bases between. The CDR3, as DNA: TGCAGCGTCGCCGGGTTTGATAATGAAAAACTGTTTTTT. Amino acids: CSVAGFDNEKLFF.

V usage is TRBV27 and J usage is TRBJ1-4, with a tentative D call TRBD1 (6 bases). With 2 bases removed from V and 0 bases from J, the gap between germline ends came to 19 bases. Germline V gene lookup returns CDR1 MNHEY and CDR2 SMNVEV (reference sequence). The CDR3 length is 19 residues. The CDR3 reads CASSLRRGGRGATNEKLFF. The CDR3 DNA reads as TGTGCCAGCAGTTTAAGGAGGGGGGGAAGGGGGGCAACTAATGAAAAACTGTTTTTT.

The chain is built from TRBV15 and TRBJ2-1; 8 nucleotides align to TRBD1. V lost 3 bases, J lost 2 bases, and 9 bases stayed unmatched. CDR1 LNHNV and CDR2 YYDKDF come from the germline V gene (reference sequence). The CDR3 consists of 17 residues. In DNA, the CDR3 is TGTGCCACCAGCAGTAGTCAGGGGGCAAGGGCCTACAATGAGCAGTTCTTC. Translation gives CATSSSQGARAYNEQFF.

The CDR3 spells CASSLGLADSYNEQFF. The CDR3 coding sequence is TGTGCCAGCAGCTTAGGCCTAGCGGACTCCTACAATGAGCAGTTCTTC. This chain links TRBV13 with TRBJ2-1, with TRBD2 matching over 7 bases. This CDR3 region has 16 residues. The J segment lost 0 bases and the V segment lost 0 bases, leaving 2 bases of the junction unmatched. CDR1 is PRHDT and CDR2 is FYEKMQ in the germline V gene (reference sequence). The whole variable domain, remainder taken from reference TRBV13 and TRBJ2-1, is AAGVIQSPRHLIKEKRETATLKCYPIPRHDTVYWYQQGPGQDPQFLISFYEKMQSDKGSIPDRFSAQQFSDYHSELNMSSLELGDSALYFCASSLGLADSYNEQFFGPGTRLTVL.

A few counts support this clone. The chain combines TRBV6-5 with TRBJ2-5; the match to TRBD2 covers 7 bases. The germline V gene has CDR1 MNHEY and CDR2 SVGAGI. This CDR3 comprises 13 residues. The V gene end was trimmed by 6 bases and the J gene end by 4 bases; junction bases not matched to a gene: 5. This chain's CDR3 is CASRITGGETQYF. CDR3 in DNA: TGTGCCAGCAGAATCACGGGAGGAGAGACCCAGTACTTC.

This chain joins TRBV5-1 and TRBJ1-2; a possible D gene is TRBD1 (5 bases). CDR1 is SGHRS and CDR2 is YFSETQ in the germline V gene. This CDR3 is 13 amino acids long. V was pared by 4 bases and J by 4 bases, with 11 bases between. CDR3 loop: CASSGATSYGYTF. CDR3 nucleotide sequence: TGCGCCAGCAGCGGGGCCACATCCTATGGCTACACCTTC.

The DNA of the CDR3 is TGTGCCAGCAGCTTAGGCGGAGCGGGCCACTCCTACGAGCAGTACTTC. Protein product: CASSLGGAGHSYEQYF. This chain joins TRBV13 and TRBJ2-7; tentative D call: TRBD2 (6 bases). The V gene's germline CDR1 is PRHDT and CDR2 FYEKMQ (reference sequence). Deletions cut 0 bases from V and 0 bases from J, with 12 bases between. CDR3 length: 16 residues.

The chain recombines TRBV7-8 with TRBJ2-3; 11 positions match TRBD2. From germline, CDR1 is SGHVS and CDR2 FQNEAQ. The CDR3 has 15 residues. The ends lost 6 bases at V and 4 bases at J; junction bases unmatched: 6. CDR3: CASRPGLAAPDTQYF. DNA of the CDR3: TGTGCCAGCAGACCGGGACTAGCGGCCCCAGATACGCAGTATTTT.

CDR3 sequence: CASRTTSGSNTGELFF. The CDR3 nucleotides are TGTGCCAGCAGAACTACTAGCGGTTCGAACACCGGGGAGCTGTTTTTT. This chain links TRBV6-6 with TRBJ2-2, with 8 bases aligning to TRBD2. Per the germline V gene, CDR1 is MNHNY and CDR2 is SVGAGI (reference sequence). The V and J ends lost 6 bases and 0 bases, in that order; junction bases with no gene match: 6. CDR3 length: 16 amino acids.

The V gene is TRBV9, the J gene TRBJ1-1; tentative D call: TRBD1 (5 bases). Germline loops: CDR1 SGDLS, CDR2 YYNGEE. The V and J ends lost 3 bases and 5 bases respectively, with 11 bases between them. The CDR3 is made up of 13 amino acids. This CDR3 reads CASSAKAGTEAFF. The CDR3 DNA is TGTGCCAGCAGCGCCAAAGCAGGGACTGAAGCTTTCTTT.

The chain has TRBV28 and TRBJ2-7; 8 bases align to TRBD1. This CDR3 has 13 residues. With 6 bases clipped from V and 2 bases from J, the junction kept 3 bases outside the gene matches. Germline CDR1 reads MDHEN; CDR2 reads SYDVKM. The CDR3 coding sequence is TGTGCCAGCAGGGTACAGGGGGCCTACGAGCAGTACTTC. As protein: CASRVQGAYEQYF.

The chain couples TRBV9 to TRBJ2-1, with 8 bases that match TRBD2. CDR1 is SGDLS and CDR2 is YYNGEE in the germline V gene. This CDR3 spans 15 amino acids. V shed 6 bases and J 0 bases; nucleotides not matched to a gene: 5. DNA of the CDR3: TGTGCCAGCACACCGGGAGGGAGCTCCTACAATGAGCAGTTCTTC. This translates into CASTPGGSSYNEQFF.

The chain combines TRBV4-2 with TRBJ2-1; D remains unclear. CDR1 is LGHNA and CDR2 is YNFKEQ in the germline V gene. V was trimmed by 1 base and J by 4 bases, leaving 11 bases between them. The CDR3 covers 15 residues. CDR3 coding DNA: TGTGCCAGCAGCCAAGGGCCGGGTGGATACAATGAGCAGTTCTTC. Translated: CASSQGPGGYNEQFF.

The chain links TRBV6-5 to TRBJ1-2, with 7 bases aligning to TRBD1. The CDR3 consists of 11 residues. The V gene end was trimmed by 5 bases and the J gene end by 12 bases; junction bases not matched to a gene: 6. Germline values: CDR1 MNHEY, CDR2 SVGAGI. CDR3 DNA: TGTGCCAGCAGTCAGGGACAGATAAACACCTTC. This sequence encodes CASSQGQINTF.

The chain recombines TRBV7-7 with TRBJ1-1; D is ambiguous. CDR1 and CDR2 (germline): SSHAT, FNYEAQ (reference sequence). V lost 2 bases and J lost 8, with 12 bases in between. The CDR3 is 13 residues long. This chain's CDR3 is CASSLNGQTEAFF. The CDR3 DNA reads as TGTGCCAGCAGCTTAAATGGGCAAACGGAAGCTTTCTTT. The complete variable domain, with remaining parts taken from reference TRBV7-7 and TRBJ1-1, reads GAGVSQSPRYKVTKRGQDVTLRCDPISSHATLYWYQQALGQGPEFLTYFNYEAQPDKSGLPSDRFSAERPEGSISTLTIQRTEQRDSAMYRCASSLNGQTEAFFGQGTRLTVV.

The chain links TRBV19 to TRBJ1-2; no firm D call. The ends were cut back, 5 bases at V and 14 bases at J, with 15 bases in the middle. CDR1 LNHDA and CDR2 SQIVND come from the germline V gene (reference sequence). The CDR3 spans 11 residues. The CDR3 loop reads CASSSGLTRTF. CDR3 DNA: TGTGCCAGTAGTTCGGGATTGACGAGGACCTTC.

This clone was seen only once. The chain combines TRBV9 with TRBJ1-3; D remains ambiguous. This CDR3 contains 13 residues. CDR1 and CDR2 (germline): SGDLS, YYNGEE. The V end lost 3 bases, the J end lost 4 bases, and 8 bases lay between the germline ends. In DNA form, the CDR3 reads TGTGCCAGCAGCGGACATGTCGGAAACACCATATATTTT. This encodes CASSGHVGNTIYF.

The chain recombines TRBV2 with TRBJ2-5; TRBD1 agrees at 10 bases. V lost 5 bases, J lost 5 bases, and 8 bases stayed unmatched. CDR3 length: 15 amino acids. The germline V gene encodes CDR1 SNHLY and CDR2 FYNNEI. The CDR3 here is CASSFRGQGLETQYF. The CDR3 DNA reads as TGTGCCAGCAGTTTCAGGGGACAGGGGCTGGAGACCCAGTACTTC.

This chain uses TRBV7-6 with TRBJ2-3, with TRBD2 matching over 7 bases. CDR1 is SGHVS, CDR2 FNYEAQ, per germline. The CDR3 has 15 residues. V lost 4 bases, J lost 0 bases, and 4 bases stayed unmatched. The CDR3 DNA is TGTGCCAGCAGCTACGGGAGGATGAGCACAGATACGCAGTATTTT. Its translation: CASSYGRMSTDTQYF.

There are a few counts of this clone. V usage is TRBV28 and J usage is TRBJ1-5, with a tentative D call TRBD1 (6 bases). Trimming stripped 4 bases from V and 7 bases from J, with 11 bases between. CDR1 is MDHEN and CDR2 is SYDVKM in the germline V gene. The CDR3 covers 13 residues. The chain's CDR3 is CASSYRVGQPQHF. CDR3 bases: TGTGCCAGCAGTTACAGGGTTGGACAGCCCCAGCATTTT.

The chain combines TRBV5-1 with TRBJ2-5; 8 bases align to TRBD1. Losses at the gene ends were 2 bases for V and 1 base for J; bases not matched to a gene: 4. The CDR3 loop spans 15 amino acids. Germline values: CDR1 SGHRS, CDR2 YFSETQ. In nucleotides, the CDR3 is TGCGCCAGCAGCTTAGGACAGGGCCTCCAAGAGACCCAGTACTTC. Protein product: CASSLGQGLQETQYF.

This sequence joins TRBV6-5 and TRBJ1-2, with a weak D call TRBD1 (5 bases). V lost 0 bases and J lost 8, with 13 bases in between. Looked up from germline, CDR1 is MNHEY and CDR2 is SVGAGI. This CDR3 has 14 residues. The CDR3 is CASSYSSGPGGYTF. Here the CDR3 DNA reads TGTGCCAGCAGTTACTCGTCAGGGCCTGGGGGCTACACCTTC.

The rearrangement links TRBV29-1 to TRBJ2-5; D is undetermined. This CDR3 spans 13 amino acids. Germline loops: CDR1 SQVTM, CDR2 ANQGSEA. The V gene lost 2 bases and the J gene lost 5 bases, with 12 bases spanning the gap. The CDR3 is CSVEILVGETQYF. For the CDR3, the DNA is TGCAGCGTTGAAATCCTAGTCGGTGAGACCCAGTACTTC.